This T cell receptor (beta chain) came from a study of cytomegalovirus exposure and HLA in healthy donors. Study-wide results and caveats: Later on, analysis showed that most CMV-associated TCR beta chains appeared to be HLA-restricted. HLA-A and HLA-B allele assignments for most subjects were reportedly predicted accurately using TCR beta sequences.

As for this clone: Its antigen is not known.

After removal of 8 bases from V and 7 bases from J, the junction contained 14 bases not matched to a gene. The germline V gene encodes CDR1 WNHNN and CDR2 SYGVQD (reference sequence). CDR3 length: 17 amino acids. Primers for the PCR totalled 60 Vbeta and 13 Jbeta. Clones were read by immunoSEQ multiplex PCR, and TCRdb kept only the in-frame ones, dropping some. The repertoire table contains more than 30,000 clones. J is TRBJ2-1 and V is TRBV10-1; 13 bases map to TRBD2. Material for sequencing was PBMCs. The TCR comes from a man aged 40-49 years in good health and CMV-seropositive. The CDR3 here is CASSPGLAGPQGNEQFF. As DNA, the CDR3 is TGCGCCAGCTCCCCGGGACTAGCGGGACCTCAGGGGAATGAGCAGTTCTTC.